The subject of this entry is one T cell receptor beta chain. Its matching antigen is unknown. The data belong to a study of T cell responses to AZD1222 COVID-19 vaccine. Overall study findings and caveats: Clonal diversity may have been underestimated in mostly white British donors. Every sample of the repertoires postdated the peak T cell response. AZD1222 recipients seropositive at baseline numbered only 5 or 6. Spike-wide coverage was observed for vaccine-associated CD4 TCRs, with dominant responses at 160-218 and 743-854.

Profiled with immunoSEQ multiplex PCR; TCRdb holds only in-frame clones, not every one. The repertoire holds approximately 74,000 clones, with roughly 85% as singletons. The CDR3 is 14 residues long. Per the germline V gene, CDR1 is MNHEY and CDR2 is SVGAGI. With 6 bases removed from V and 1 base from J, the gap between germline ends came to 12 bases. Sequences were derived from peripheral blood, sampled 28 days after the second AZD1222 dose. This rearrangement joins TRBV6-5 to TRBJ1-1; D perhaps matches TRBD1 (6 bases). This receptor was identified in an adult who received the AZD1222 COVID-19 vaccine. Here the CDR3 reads CASSSQGRNTEAFF. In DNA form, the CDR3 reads TGTGCCAGCAGCTCACAGGGCCGGAACACTGAAGCTTTCTTT.